The clone carrying this T cell receptor beta chain was picked up many times. Its antigen is not identified. These data are taken from a study of cytomegalovirus exposure and HLA in healthy donors. The PCR had 60 Vbeta and 13 Jbeta primers. TCRdb keeps only in-frame clones here, not all; method: immunoSEQ multiplex PCR. The sample yields about 89,000 clones, less than 9.5% seen once. Findings and limits, study-wide: V- and J-gene trimming of TCR beta was linked (in a later analysis) to a missense DCLRE1C variant. It was likely that a cluster of highly shared sequence variants was a sequencing artifact. After further analysis at a later stage, 16,951 TCR beta sequences were associated with HLA alleles at 0.05 false discovery rate. Excluded were some V segments that proved indistinguishable, including TRBV6-2 and TRBV6-3.

This CDR3 has 15 amino acids. CDR1 is SGHRS, CDR2 YFSETQ, per germline. The V end was cut by 1 base, the J end by 4 bases, with 12 bases between. The specimen sequenced was PBMCs. The J gene is TRBJ2-1, the V gene TRBV5-1; D is unresolved. This receptor was taken from a man in his fifties in good health and CMV-seropositive. CDR3 coding DNA: TGCGCCAGCAGCTTGCGGAGCCCGGCGTACAATGAGCAGTTCTTC. It codes for CASSLRSPAYNEQFF. Drawing the rest from reference TRBV5-1 and TRBJ2-1, the complete variable domain is KAGVTQTPRYLIKTRGQQVTLSCSPISGHRSVSWYQQTPGQGLQFLFEYFSETQRNKGNFPGRFSGRQFSNSRSEMNVSTLELGDSALYLCASSLRSPAYNEQFFGPGTRLTVL.